Listed below are T cell receptor beta chains from one sample, sequenced in a study of early T cells in non-severe SARS-CoV-2 infection. TCRdb reprocessed the 5' RACE reads via MiXCR and lists one record per CDR3 protein. Of 74,000 or so distinct CDR3 sequences detected, 11% appear once; the ten largest clones hold roughly 3.8%. Sequenced material: whole blood. These receptor sequences come from an adult who was a healthcare worker with PCR-confirmed SARS-CoV-2 infection or an uninfected control (not recorded which). Both conserved end residues are part of each CDR3. The D gene is left open where the match is weak. Size tells how often a clone was seen (once, few, many) or the class of an expanded clone, and some rows leave it out.

d_call: TRBD1
clone_size: few
v_call: TRBV27
j_call: TRBJ2-2
cdr3_aa: CASSDRDRGRTGELFF
cdr3_nt: TGTGCCAGCAGTGACCGGGACAGGGGGCGAACCGGGGAGCTGTTTTTT

d_call: TRBD1
clone_size: NA
v_call: TRBV7-8
j_call: TRBJ1-3
cdr3_aa: CAVVRDRGRKGGNTIYF
cdr3_nt: TGTGCCGTCGTCCGGGACAGGGGGCGCAAGGGTGGAAACACCATATATTTT

d_call: NA
clone_size: many
v_call: TRBV11-2
j_call: TRBJ2-3
cdr3_aa: CATSRYGATSDTQYF
cdr3_nt: TGTGCCACCAGCCGCTACGGGGCCACCAGCGATACGCAGTATTTT

d_call: TRBD1
clone_size: NA
v_call: TRBV12-5
j_call: TRBJ2-3
cdr3_aa: CASGLDRGGADTQYF
cdr3_nt: TGTGCTAGTGGTTTGGACAGGGGTGGCGCAGATACGCAGTATTTT

d_call: TRBD1
clone_size: many
v_call: TRBV29-1
j_call: TRBJ1-4
cdr3_aa: CSVQEGQGASNEKLFF
cdr3_nt: TGCAGCGTTCAGGAGGGACAGGGGGCATCTAATGAAAAACTGTTTTTT

d_call: TRBD2
clone_size: once
v_call: TRBV24-1
j_call: TRBJ2-7
cdr3_aa: CATSDPRGRNEQYF
cdr3_nt: TGTGCCACCAGTGACCCCCGCGGGAGGAACGAGCAGTACTTC

d_call: TRBD2
clone_size: few
v_call: TRBV10-3
j_call: TRBJ2-5
cdr3_aa: CAISESTQGTSGGPGTQYF
cdr3_nt: TGTGCCATCAGTGAGTCGACTCAGGGGACTAGCGGGGGCCCTGGTACCCAGTACTTC

d_call: NA
clone_size: many
v_call: TRBV9
j_call: TRBJ2-3
cdr3_aa: CASSVALQFTDTQYF
cdr3_nt: TGTGCCAGCAGCGTAGCATTGCAGTTTACAGATACGCAGTATTTT

d_call: NA
clone_size: few
v_call: TRBV7-9
j_call: TRBJ2-1
cdr3_aa: CASSLIRSEQFF
cdr3_nt: TGTGCCAGCAGCTTAATTAGGAGTGAGCAGTTCTTC

d_call: TRBD2
clone_size: many
v_call: TRBV24-1
j_call: TRBJ2-1
cdr3_aa: CATSDSGTLSYNEQFF
cdr3_nt: TGTGCCACCAGTGACAGCGGGACCCTTTCCTACAATGAGCAGTTCTTC

d_call: NA
clone_size: NA
v_call: TRBV12-3/TRBV12-4
j_call: TRBJ2-2
cdr3_aa: CATRGIGPGELFF
cdr3_nt: TGTGCCACGAGGGGGATAGGCCCCGGGGAGCTGTTTTTT

d_call: TRBD2
clone_size: many
v_call: TRBV6-5
j_call: TRBJ2-1
cdr3_aa: CASSYSGGGPKFF
cdr3_nt: TGTGCCAGCAGTTACTCGGGCGGGGGTCCTAAGTTCTTC

d_call: NA
clone_size: NA
v_call: TRBV19
j_call: TRBJ1-5
cdr3_aa: CASSTSGYSNQPQHF
cdr3_nt: TGTGCCAGTAGTACTTCCGGTTATAGCAATCAGCCCCAGCATTTT

d_call: TRBD1
clone_size: NA
v_call: TRBV24-1
j_call: TRBJ1-1
cdr3_aa: CATSRTGGTEAFF
cdr3_nt: TGTGCCACCAGTAGGACAGGGGGCACTGAAGCTTTCTTT

d_call: TRBD1
clone_size: few
v_call: TRBV6-5
j_call: TRBJ1-6
cdr3_aa: CASRQPGQNNSPLHF
cdr3_nt: TGTGCCAGCAGGCAACCGGGACAGAATAATTCACCCCTCCACTTT

d_call: NA
clone_size: few
v_call: TRBV18
j_call: TRBJ1-5
cdr3_aa: CASSPLGQGGNQPQHF
cdr3_nt: TGTGCCAGCTCACCACTTGGGCAGGGTGGAAATCAGCCCCAGCATTTT

d_call: NA
clone_size: few
v_call: TRBV20-1
j_call: TRBJ1-4
cdr3_aa: CSALEEKLFF
cdr3_nt: TGCAGTGCTCTTGAAGAAAAACTGTTTTTT

d_call: TRBD2
clone_size: few
v_call: TRBV7-3
j_call: TRBJ2-5
cdr3_aa: CASSPTSGGLETQYF
cdr3_nt: TGTGCCAGCAGCCCGACTAGCGGGGGATTGGAGACCCAGTACTTC

d_call: NA
clone_size: few
v_call: TRBV6-5
j_call: TRBJ2-1
cdr3_aa: CASTSSAGHNEQFF
cdr3_nt: TGTGCCAGCACCTCTAGCGCGGGGCACAATGAGCAGTTCTTC

d_call: TRBD1
clone_size: many
v_call: TRBV9
j_call: TRBJ2-1
cdr3_aa: CASSVEGQAHNEQFF
cdr3_nt: TGTGCCAGCAGCGTAGAGGGACAGGCCCACAATGAGCAGTTCTTC

d_call: NA
clone_size: few
v_call: TRBV2
j_call: TRBJ1-1
cdr3_aa: CASSEEERLNTEAFF
cdr3_nt: TGTGCCAGCAGTGAAGAGGAAAGGCTGAACACTGAAGCTTTCTTT

d_call: NA
clone_size: NA
v_call: TRBV6-5
j_call: TRBJ2-3
cdr3_aa: CASSYLLGTDTQYF
cdr3_nt: TGTGCCAGCAGTTACCTCCTGGGCACAGATACGCAGTATTTT

d_call: TRBD2
clone_size: many
v_call: TRBV7-9
j_call: TRBJ2-1
cdr3_aa: CASSQPRGATSGEKKQFF
cdr3_nt: TGTGCCAGCAGCCAACCTAGGGGTGCGACTAGCGGGGAGAAGAAGCAGTTCTTC

d_call: NA
clone_size: many
v_call: TRBV7-8
j_call: TRBJ2-3
cdr3_aa: CASSSDRDTQYF
cdr3_nt: TGTGCCAGCAGCTCCGACAGAGATACGCAGTATTTT

d_call: NA
clone_size: many
v_call: TRBV6-5
j_call: TRBJ1-3
cdr3_aa: CASSYGRAGNTIYF
cdr3_nt: TGTGCCAGCAGTTACGGTCGGGCAGGAAACACCATATATTTT

d_call: NA
clone_size: many
v_call: TRBV6-5
j_call: TRBJ2-5
cdr3_aa: CASSSSGTLQETQYF
cdr3_nt: TGTGCCAGCAGTTCCTCCGGGACCCTCCAAGAGACCCAGTACTTC

d_call: TRBD2
clone_size: NA
v_call: TRBV20-1
j_call: TRBJ2-1
cdr3_aa: CSALAGGPSEQFF
cdr3_nt: TGCAGTGCCCTAGCGGGAGGGCCCAGTGAGCAGTTCTTC

d_call: TRBD1
clone_size: many
v_call: TRBV29-1
j_call: TRBJ2-7
cdr3_aa: CSVGGDRGQYEQYF
cdr3_nt: TGCAGCGTTGGAGGGGACAGGGGGCAGTACGAGCAGTACTTC

d_call: NA
clone_size: NA
v_call: TRBV5-1
j_call: TRBJ1-1
cdr3_aa: CASSPKDGGTEAFF
cdr3_nt: TGCGCCAGCAGCCCGAAGGACGGGGGGACTGAAGCTTTCTTT